The TCR beta chain under discussion was sequenced for a study of regulatory T cells in long-lasting Graves disease. Only a few counts were recorded for this clonotype. The antigen is not known. The V and J ends lost 4 bases and 4 bases respectively, with 9 bases between them. The CDR3 runs 14 residues. From germline, CDR1 is SGHRS and CDR2 YFSETQ. Described time point: newly diagnosed GD, antithyroid drugs for less than 3 months. PBMCs provided the RNA from which the TCR library was made. American Thyroid Association guidelines served as the basis for diagnosing Graves' disease. CDR3 regions were amplified by Arm-PCR using iRepertoire HTBI primers to build TCR beta libraries. In TCRdb, the multiplex PCR reads were re-called with MiXCR into one record per CDR3 protein. The table has some 500,000 distinct CDR3 sequences, 15% to 20% seen once. Study-wide results and caveats: Rather than thyroid tissue, only peripheral blood underwent study.

These same data were also listed under a study on T cells in Graves' hyperthyroidism and ophthalmopathy. That work contributes: Reasons for excluding patients were uncontrolled infection, other autoimmune disease, pregnancy or lactation. The HTBI primer set served for first-round RT-PCR of the TCR CDR3.

This chain uses TRBV5-1 with TRBJ1-6, with TRBD1 as a possible D gene (6 bases). This sequence originates from a woman aged 35-65 years with Graves disease. The sample consisted of peripheral blood mononuclear cells (PBMCs), taken at new diagnosis, from a patient treated with antithyroid drugs. The CDR3 loop is CASSMDSYNSPLHF. DNA for the CDR3: TGCGCCAGCAGCATGGACAGTTATAATTCACCCCTCCACTTT.